This TCR beta chain emerged from a study of cytomegalovirus exposure and HLA in healthy donors. Both 60 Vbeta primers and 13 Jbeta primers went into the PCR. The protocol was immunoSEQ multiplex PCR, while the TCRdb copy is restricted to in-frame clones and leaves out a portion. Of about 190,000 clones in the sample, less than 90% were seen once. A note on this clone: The target antigen is unknown.

General study findings and limits: The authors later linked a missense DCLRE1C variant to TCR beta V- and J-gene trimming. Cytomegalovirus association was listed for about 160 TCR beta chains. Near-uniform donor sequencing depth was presumed by presence/absence analyses.

Germline V gene data show CDR1 as SGHDT and CDR2 as YYEEEE. The junction had 3 bases not matched to a gene; V was cut back by 7 bases and J by 6 bases. The CDR3 totals 14 residues. The V gene is TRBV5-6, the J gene TRBJ2-3; 15 bases fit TRBD2. The TCR originated in a boy younger than 18 in good health and CMV-seronegative. The sample was PBMCs. Here the CDR3 reads CASCGLAGGDTQYF. CDR3 in DNA: TGTGCCAGCTGTGGACTAGCGGGGGGGGATACGCAGTATTTT.